One and the same sample provided the 13 T cell receptor beta chains below, sequenced in a study of blood T cell repertoires in COVID-19. TCRdb's copy holds only in-frame clones and misses some; the assay was immunoSEQ multiplex PCR. Of roughly 250,000 clones listed, around 85% are singletons. The sequenced sample was peripheral blood. The receptors derive from a woman aged 40 to 49 with active or convalescent COVID-19.

This clone occurred once. The V and J genes are TRBV6-1 and TRBJ1-6; 12 nucleotides match TRBD1. This CDR3 has 15 residues. The germline gives CDR1 MNHNS, CDR2 SASEGT. V trimming: 3 bases; J trimming: 10 bases; junction bases outside the gene matches: 4. DNA for the CDR3: TGTGCCAGCAGTGAGGGGACAGGGGGCCGGTCACCCCTCCACTTT. Translating it yields CASSEGTGGRSPLHF.

CDR3 nucleotides: TGTGCCAGCAGCTTAGCGGTGACAGGGGGATATGAGCAGTTCTTC. Amino acids: CASSLAVTGGYEQFF. This rearrangement joins TRBV7-9 to TRBJ2-1, with 9 bases lining up with TRBD1. CDR1 is SEHNR and CDR2 is FQNEAQ in the germline V gene (reference sequence). The CDR3 is made up of 15 amino acids. Unmatched junction bases numbered 5, after V lost 0 bases and J lost 8 bases.

CDR3 coding DNA: TGTGCCAGCAGCTTACAGGGGACAAAGACCCAGTACTTC. This sequence encodes CASSLQGTKTQYF. The chain combines TRBV11-2 with TRBJ2-5; weak D call: TRBD1 (6 bases). The germline V gene encodes CDR1 SGHAT and CDR2 FQNNGV. V was trimmed by 2 bases and J by 6 bases, leaving 10 bases between them. CDR3 length equals 13 residues. The complete variable domain, with remaining parts taken from reference TRBV11-2 and TRBJ2-5, reads EAGVAQSPRYKIIEKRQSVAFWCNPISGHATLYWYQQILGQGPKLLIQFQNNGVVDDSQLPKDRFSAERLKGVDSTLKIQPAKLEDSAVYLCASSLQGTKTQYFGPGTRLLVL.

This chain connects TRBV6-5 to TRBJ1-1; D is unresolved. CDR1 MNHEY and CDR2 SVGAGI come from the germline V gene. This CDR3 has 15 residues. Trimming left V 6 bases short and J 8 bases short, with 22 bases between. Written as DNA, the CDR3 is TGTGCCAGCAGGCCCTATGTCGAGGGTACAATAGAAGCTTTCTTT. Translated: CASRPYVEGTIEAFF.

This chain links TRBV30 with TRBJ2-3; D is perhaps TRBD2 (6 bases). Per germline, CDR1 GTSNPN and CDR2 SVGIG (reference sequence). Deletions cut 3 bases from V and 5 bases from J, with 15 bases between. CDR3 size: 14 residues. The CDR3 DNA reads TGTGCCTGGAGCCGGGAGAGGGGAGGAGATACGCAGTATTTT. As protein: CAWSRERGGDTQYF.

V is TRBV30 and J is TRBJ1-1; D gene ambiguous. The CDR3 is 12 residues long. Germline CDR1 and CDR2: GTSNPN and SVGIG (reference sequence). V lost 2 bases and J lost 7, with 11 bases in between. DNA of the CDR3: TGTGCCTGGAGTCTAGTGGATTTTGAAGCTTTCTTT. This encodes CAWSLVDFEAFF.

The rearrangement joins TRBV12-3 or TRBV12-4 to TRBJ2-1; unclear D gene. V was cut by 5 bases and J by 0 bases, with 5 bases left in between. The CDR3 is made up of 13 amino acids. Written as DNA, the CDR3 is TGTGCCAGCAGTATGAGCTCCTACAATGAGCAGTTCTTC. Translating it yields CASSMSSYNEQFF.

With respect to this clone: Given a far larger clone just one base away, this is likely a sequencing read error. For the CDR3, the DNA is TGTGCCAGCAGCACCCAGGGGAATCAGCCCCAGCATTTT. Translating it yields CASSTQGNQPQHF. The chain carries TRBV3-1 (or the pseudogene TRBV3-2) and TRBJ1-5, with D possibly matching TRBD1 (6 bases). This CDR3 comprises 13 residues. Trimming left V 5 bases short and J 4 bases short, with 9 bases between. Germline lookup yields CDR1 LGHDT and CDR2 YNNKEL (reference sequence).

The chain uses TRBV4-1 and TRBJ2-1; 8 bases fit TRBD2. The V gene's germline CDR1 is MGHRA and CDR2 YSYEKL. V lost 0 bases, J lost 7 bases, and 11 bases stayed unmatched. The CDR3 is made up of 17 amino acids. CDR3 coding DNA: TGCGCCAGCAGCCAAGAGGGGAGCGGGGGATGGGGGAATGAGCAGTTCTTC. It translates to CASSQEGSGGWGNEQFF.

The CDR3 DNA reads TGTGCCAGCAGTTTCGGACAGGGGCCCTCGGCTTTCTTT. This encodes CASSFGQGPSAFF. This chain uses TRBV6-5 with TRBJ1-1, with TRBD1 matching over 9 bases. V lost 4 bases, J lost 11 bases, and 8 bases stayed unmatched. CDR1 is MNHEY, CDR2 SVGAGI, per germline. This CDR3 comprises 13 residues.

The chain links TRBV10-1 to TRBJ2-3; 7 nucleotides align to TRBD2. The CDR3 has 12 amino acids. Germline V gene lookup returns CDR1 WNHNN and CDR2 SYGVQD (reference sequence). V trimming: 8 bases; J trimming: 5 bases; junction bases outside the gene matches: 4. CDR3 bases: TGCGCCAGCTGGGCGGGGGAAGATACGCAGTATTTT. This encodes CASWAGEDTQYF.

With respect to this clone: This specimen includes other DNA sequences encoding the same CDR3. The chain carries TRBV3-1 (or the pseudogene TRBV3-2) and TRBJ1-1; D possibly corresponds to TRBD1 (5 bases). CDR1 is LGHDT, CDR2 YNNKEL, per germline (reference sequence). V was clipped by 1 base and J by 1 base, with 7 bases between them. CDR3 length equals 14 residues. The CDR3 sequence is CASSQARANTEAFF. The DNA of the CDR3 is TGTGCCAGCAGCCAAGCCAGGGCGAACACTGAAGCTTTCTTT.

The rearrangement links TRBV9 to TRBJ1-5, with 9 bases that match TRBD1. Germline trimming cut 2 bases from V and 7 bases from J; bases unmatched to any gene: 4. Looked up from germline, CDR1 is SGDLS and CDR2 is YYNGEE. This CDR3 spans 14 amino acids. The chain's CDR3 is CASSVDRGRQPQHF. The DNA of the CDR3 is TGTGCCAGCAGCGTTGACAGGGGGAGGCAGCCCCAGCATTTT.